This T cell receptor (beta chain) was sequenced for a study of response to subunit inactivated influenza vaccine. Study results and caveats: It was the authors' suggestion that each seasonal influenza vaccination recruits few new T cells.

On this clonotype: What it recognizes is unknown.

This CDR3 spans 15 amino acids. Trimming pared 6 bases from V and 2 bases from J, leaving 14 bases between. TCRdb reprocessed the RT-PCR reads with MiXCR, giving one entry per CDR3 protein. The data hold 500,000 to 600,000 distinct CDR3 sequences, with about 17% observed a single time. This TCR was sampled from a man aged 50 to 69 who received an inactivated influenza vaccine. Sequenced material: CD4+ T cells sorted from PBMCs, taken roughly 24 months after vaccination. The chain uses TRBV12-3 or TRBV12-4 and TRBJ2-1; TRBD1 might be the D (7 bases). The CDR3 nucleotides read TGTGCCAGCAGCAACTTCAGGGGGGCCTACAATGAGCAGTTCTTC. As protein: CASSNFRGAYNEQFF.